This record looks at one T cell receptor (beta chain) sequence and its context. Antigen unknown. The CDR3 runs to 14 residues. V was clipped by 2 bases and J by 4 bases, with 11 bases between them. Germline V lookup: CDR1 MNHEY, CDR2 SVGAGI. The data stem from a study of shared clonotypes between healthy human individuals. The table came from immunoSEQ multiplex PCR; TCRdb's copy has only in-frame clones and leaves some out. The data show approximately 710,000 clones, roughly 88% seen once. Study outcomes and limitations: What rarefaction showed was incomplete sorted-subset sequencing despite large depth.

The sample was memory CD8+ T cells from PBMCs. The subset here: CD45RO+ cells pooled with CCR7-negative TemRA cells. This TCR derives from a man aged 18 to 29 in good health. Some clones in this sample may be carry-over from other donors' samples. V usage is TRBV6-5 and J usage is TRBJ1-1, with D tentatively TRBD1 (5 bases). The CDR3: CASSYGGAGTEAFF. CDR3 DNA: TGTGCCAGCAGTTACGGAGGGGCTGGCACTGAAGCTTTCTTT.